These 21 T cell receptor beta chains share one sample of origin, sequenced in a study of CXCR3-negative and CXCR3-positive naive CD8 T cells. Carrying UMI labels, the TRB cDNA libraries were prepared through 5' RACE. TCRdb reprocessed the 5' RACE reads and reports one entry per CDR3 protein, with no DNA. In total, the table holds about 40,000 distinct CDR3 sequences. The sample was memory CD8+ T cells from blood. Source of these receptors: a human donor in good health. Some clones in this sample may be carry-over from other donors' samples.

The chain carries TRBV25-1 and TRBJ2-3; TCRdb's D call of TRBD2 is untestable without DNA. The CDR3 sequence is 14 residues long. CDR1 is MGHDK and CDR2 is SYGVNS in the germline V gene. The CDR3: CAASGGTYTDTQYF.

The chain recombines TRBV28 with TRBJ1-2; TCRdb's D gene call, TRBD1, goes unchecked for lack of DNA. The V gene's germline CDR1 is MDHEN and CDR2 SYDVKM. This CDR3 is 14 amino acids long. The CDR3 region is CASSFKGAGYGYTF.

The rearrangement links TRBV6-2 or TRBV6-3 to TRBJ1-1. The germline V gene has CDR1 MNHEY and CDR2 SVGEGT. The CDR3 spans 14 residues. CDR3 sequence reads: CATDPSGQNTEAFF.

The genes are TRBV12-3 or TRBV12-4 and TRBJ2-7; TCRdb proposes TRBD1, but this gene call is untestable without DNA. This CDR3 spans 14 amino acids. CDR3 region: CASSLSGAKYEQYF.

The chain employs TRBV7-8 and TRBJ2-5; lacking DNA, the TRBD1 call made by TCRdb goes unchecked. This CDR3 contains 16 residues. The germline V gene has CDR1 SGHVS and CDR2 FQNEAQ. The CDR3: CASSLAPGQASETQYF.

The genes are TRBV28 and TRBJ2-2; TCRdb gives TRBD1 as the D gene, but with no DNA this cannot be confirmed. CDR3 length: 15 amino acids. Germline values: CDR1 MDHEN, CDR2 SYDVKM. The CDR3 here is CASSPGPRDTGELFF.

The J gene is TRBJ2-3, the V gene TRBV7-9; the TCRdb D gene call, TRBD2, has no DNA to confirm it. Looked up from germline, CDR1 is SEHNR and CDR2 is FQNEAQ (reference sequence). The CDR3 is 17 amino acids. The CDR3 sequence is CASPRQVVGLETDTQYF.

The J gene is TRBJ2-5, the V gene TRBV4-3; the D gene TCRdb calls, TRBD1, cannot be checked with no DNA. CDR1 is LGHNA and CDR2 is YSLEER in the germline V gene. This CDR3 has 16 amino acids. The chain's CDR3 is CASSQDLFPPQETQYF.

The chain recombines TRBV9 with TRBJ2-7; TCRdb's D call, TRBD2, is unchecked because there is no DNA. The CDR3 has 14 amino acids. Per the germline V gene, CDR1 is SGDLS and CDR2 is YYNGEE. CDR3 protein: CASSLGLAGGEQYF. Full variable domain (outside the CDR3, taken from reference TRBV9 and TRBJ2-7): DSGVTQTPKHLITATGQRVTLRCSPRSGDLSVYWYQQSLDQGLQFLIQYYNGEERAKGNILERFSAQQFPDLHSELNLSSLELGDSALYFCASSLGLAGGEQYFGPGTRLTVT.

J is TRBJ2-2 and V is TRBV6-5; TCRdb lists TRBD1, though no DNA is available to test this call. The length of the CDR3 is 13 residues. The germline CDR1 and CDR2 sequences are MNHEY and SVGAGI. The CDR3 spells CASMGGGTGELFF.

The rearrangement links TRBV4-1 to TRBJ1-2. The length of the CDR3 is 16 residues. Germline V CDR1 and CDR2: MGHRA, YSYEKL. The CDR3 region is CASSQDKLEGLYGYTF.

The V call is TRBV12-3 or TRBV12-4, the J call TRBJ2-3; lacking DNA, the TRBD2 call made by TCRdb goes unchecked. The CDR3 spans 16 residues. Here the CDR3 reads CASSLSPSGFTDTQYF.

The CDR3 loop is CSVEDSNPYEQYF. The V call is TRBV29-1, the J call TRBJ2-7. This CDR3 has 13 amino acids. The germline CDR1 and CDR2 sequences are SQVTM and ANQGSEA.

This chain connects TRBV23-1 to TRBJ2-7; no DNA is available, so the TRBD1 call from TCRdb remains unchecked. TRBV23-1 falls under the ORF class, with uncertain function. The CDR3 is made up of 16 amino acids. The CDR3: CASSQSAQGIDYEQYF.

This rearrangement joins TRBV4-2 to TRBJ2-7; the D call from TCRdb, TRBD1, cannot be confirmed without DNA. CDR1 is LGHNA and CDR2 is YNFKEQ in the germline V gene. The CDR3 extends over 15 amino acids. CDR3: CASSQGGGLPYEQYF.

The CDR3 is CASSPSGGKETQYF. This chain links TRBV7-3 with TRBJ2-5; TCRdb outputs TRBD1, but without DNA this stays unchecked. CDR3 length: 14 residues. CDR1 SGHTA and CDR2 FQGTGA come from the germline V gene.

J is TRBJ1-1 and V is TRBV6-2 or TRBV6-3; TCRdb gives TRBD1 as the D gene, but with no DNA this cannot be confirmed. CDR1 and CDR2 from the germline V gene are MNHEY and SVGEGT. The CDR3 has 14 residues. This CDR3 reads CASSYLQGPPEAFF.

This chain connects TRBV29-1 to TRBJ2-5; TCRdb reports TRBD2, a call that lacks DNA to check it against. This CDR3 contains 15 residues. Germline CDR1 and CDR2: SQVTM and ANQGSEA. Here the CDR3 reads CSVERLDVGEETQYF.

This chain uses TRBV12-3 or TRBV12-4 with TRBJ2-1; TCRdb lists TRBD2, though no DNA is available to test this call. The CDR3 length is 19 residues. The CDR3 protein is CASSPSFRTLAGSPLEQFF.

The chain recombines TRBV12-3 or TRBV12-4 with TRBJ2-1; TCRdb gives TRBD1 as the D gene, but with no DNA this cannot be confirmed. The CDR3 runs 12 residues. The chain's CDR3 is CASRGGYNEQFF.

This sequence joins TRBV6-5 and TRBJ2-7; TCRdb's D call of TRBD1 is untestable without DNA. CDR1 is MNHEY and CDR2 is SVGAGI in the germline V gene. This CDR3 is built from 13 residues. The CDR3 sequence: CASSYGTWYEQYF.